This TCR beta chain stems from a study of shared T cell receptors in the human thymus. The table came from immunoSEQ multiplex PCR; TCRdb's copy has only in-frame clones and leaves some out. The table includes about 660,000 clones, roughly 86% detected once. The sample was also reused in another study, on human thymus T cells. That investigation notes: Each of the donors was a healthy Finnish infant who was undergoing open corrective cardiac surgery for congenital heart defects. Thymus tissue was removed during corrective cardiac surgery. The authors found apparently biased V and J gene usage in thymic and blood repertoires. Unrelated individuals had highly overlapping thymic repertoires, as reported in related research.

The TCR comes from a boy under two years old with a congenital heart defect. Sample: thymocytes.

The CDR3 region is CSVIPSGEVDTQYF. The CDR3 DNA sequence: TGCAGCGTGATCCCAAGCGGGGAGGTTGATACGCAGTATTTT. The chain joins TRBV29-1 to TRBJ2-3; 7 positions agree with TRBD2. This CDR3 has 14 residues. The germline gives CDR1 SQVTM, CDR2 ANQGSEA. After removal of 6 bases from V and 6 bases from J, the junction contained 12 bases not matched to a gene.